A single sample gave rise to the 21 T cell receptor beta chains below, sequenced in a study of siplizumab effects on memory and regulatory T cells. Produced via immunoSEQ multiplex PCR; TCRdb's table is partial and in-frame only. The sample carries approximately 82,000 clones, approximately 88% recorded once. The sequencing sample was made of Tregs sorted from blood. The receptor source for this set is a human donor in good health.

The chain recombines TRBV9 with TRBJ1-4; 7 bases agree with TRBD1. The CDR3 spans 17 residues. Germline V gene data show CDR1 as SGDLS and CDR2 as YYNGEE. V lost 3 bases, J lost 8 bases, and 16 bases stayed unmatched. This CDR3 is CASSEAQKGAGPEKLFF. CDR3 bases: TGTGCCAGCAGCGAGGCCCAAAAGGGGGCAGGCCCAGAAAAACTGTTTTTT.

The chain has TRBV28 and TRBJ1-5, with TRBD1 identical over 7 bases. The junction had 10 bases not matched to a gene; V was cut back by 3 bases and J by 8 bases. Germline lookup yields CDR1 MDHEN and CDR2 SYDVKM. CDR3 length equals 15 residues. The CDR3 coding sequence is TGTGCCAGCAGTTTGGCAGGGGGTTCGGGTAAGCCCCAGCATTTT. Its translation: CASSLAGGSGKPQHF.

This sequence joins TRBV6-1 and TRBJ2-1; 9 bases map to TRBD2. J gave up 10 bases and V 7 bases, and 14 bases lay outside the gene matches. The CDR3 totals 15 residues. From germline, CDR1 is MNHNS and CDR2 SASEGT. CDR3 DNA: TGTGCCAGCAACGTCCTAGCGGGGCCCCGGGGAGAGCAGTTCTTC. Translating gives CASNVLAGPRGEQFF.

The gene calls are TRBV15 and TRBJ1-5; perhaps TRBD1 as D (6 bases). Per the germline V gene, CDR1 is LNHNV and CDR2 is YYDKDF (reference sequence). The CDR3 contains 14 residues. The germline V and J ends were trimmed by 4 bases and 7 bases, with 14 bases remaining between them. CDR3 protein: CATSTGHGAQPQHF. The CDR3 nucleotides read TGTGCCACCAGCACGGGACATGGGGCACAGCCCCAGCATTTT.

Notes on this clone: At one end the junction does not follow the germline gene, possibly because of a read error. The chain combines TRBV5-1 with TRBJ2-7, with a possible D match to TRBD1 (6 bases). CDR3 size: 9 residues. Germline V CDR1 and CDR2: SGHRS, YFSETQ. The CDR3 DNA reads TGCGCCAGCAGCTTCTGGCAGGGGTTC. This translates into CASSFWQGF.

The CDR3 nucleotides read TGCGCCAGCAGTGAAGGGGGGGCGTCTCGAGAGACCCAGTACTTC. This gives the protein CASSEGGASRETQYF. This chain links TRBV10-1 with TRBJ2-5, with D perhaps matching TRBD2 (7 bases). CDR3 length: 15 amino acids. Looked up from germline, CDR1 is WNHNN and CDR2 is SYGVQD (reference sequence). V lost 3 bases to trimming and J lost 4 bases, with 15 bases between them.

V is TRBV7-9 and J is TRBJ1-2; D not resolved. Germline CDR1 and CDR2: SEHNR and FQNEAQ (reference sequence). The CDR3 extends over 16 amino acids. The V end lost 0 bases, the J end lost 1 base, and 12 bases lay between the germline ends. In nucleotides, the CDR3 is TGTGCCAGCAGCTTAGCGTTTGCAGCTTTTAACTATGGCTACACCTTC. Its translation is CASSLAFAAFNYGYTF.

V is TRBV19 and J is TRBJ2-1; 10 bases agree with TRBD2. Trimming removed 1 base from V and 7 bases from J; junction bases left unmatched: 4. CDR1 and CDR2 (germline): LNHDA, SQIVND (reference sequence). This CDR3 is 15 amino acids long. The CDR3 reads CASSIGLAGVNEQFF. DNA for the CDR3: TGTGCCAGTAGTATAGGTCTAGCGGGGGTTAATGAGCAGTTCTTC.

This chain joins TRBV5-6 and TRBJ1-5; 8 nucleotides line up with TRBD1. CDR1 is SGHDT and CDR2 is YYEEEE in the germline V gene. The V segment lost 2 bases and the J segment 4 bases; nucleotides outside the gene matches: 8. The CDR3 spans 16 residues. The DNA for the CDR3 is TGTGCCAGCAGCTTCTTGACAGGGGTCGGAAATCAGCCCCAGCATTTT. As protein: CASSFLTGVGNQPQHF. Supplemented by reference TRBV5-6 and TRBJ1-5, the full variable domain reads DAGVTQSPTHLIKTRGQQVTLRCSPKSGHDTVSWYQQALGQGPQFIFQYYEEEERQRGNFPDRFSGHQFPNYSSELNVNALLLGDSALYLCASSFLTGVGNQPQHFGDGTRLSIL.

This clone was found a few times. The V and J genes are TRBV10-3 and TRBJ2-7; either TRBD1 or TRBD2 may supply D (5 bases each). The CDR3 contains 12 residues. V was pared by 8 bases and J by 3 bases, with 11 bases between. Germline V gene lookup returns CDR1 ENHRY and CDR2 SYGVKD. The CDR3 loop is CAIGDDYYEQYF. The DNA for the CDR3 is TGTGCCATCGGGGACGATTACTACGAGCAGTACTTC.

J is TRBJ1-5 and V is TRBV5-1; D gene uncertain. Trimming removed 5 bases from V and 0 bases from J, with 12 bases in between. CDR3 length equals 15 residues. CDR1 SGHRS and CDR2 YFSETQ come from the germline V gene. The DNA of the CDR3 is TGCGCCAGCAGGCGATCGGTCGATAGCAATCAGCCCCAGCATTTT. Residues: CASRRSVDSNQPQHF.

CDR3: CASSVQGPWRTEAFF. For the CDR3, the DNA is TGTGCCAGCAGTGTACAGGGTCCGTGGCGTACTGAAGCTTTCTTT. The V call is TRBV27, the J call TRBJ1-1; weak D call: TRBD1 (6 bases). CDR3 length: 15 residues. V was clipped by 5 bases and J by 5 bases, with 18 bases between them. Germline V gives CDR1 MNHEY, CDR2 SMNVEV (reference sequence).

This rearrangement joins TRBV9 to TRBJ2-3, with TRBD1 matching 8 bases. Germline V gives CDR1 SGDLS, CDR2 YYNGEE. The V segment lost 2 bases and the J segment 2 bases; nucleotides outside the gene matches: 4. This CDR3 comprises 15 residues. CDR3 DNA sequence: TGTGCCAGCAGCGTCTCGGACAGGGCCACAGATACGCAGTATTTT. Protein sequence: CASSVSDRATDTQYF.

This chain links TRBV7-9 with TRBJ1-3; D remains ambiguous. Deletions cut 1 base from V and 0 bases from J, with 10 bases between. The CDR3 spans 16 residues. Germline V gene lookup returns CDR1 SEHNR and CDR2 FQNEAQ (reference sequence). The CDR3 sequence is CASSLGISGSGNTIYF. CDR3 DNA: TGTGCCAGCAGCTTAGGGATCAGTGGCTCTGGAAACACCATATATTTT.

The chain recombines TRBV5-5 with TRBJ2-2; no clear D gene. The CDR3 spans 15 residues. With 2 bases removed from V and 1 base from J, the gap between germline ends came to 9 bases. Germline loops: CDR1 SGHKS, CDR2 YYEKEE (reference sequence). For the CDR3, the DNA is TGTGCCAGCAGCTTTCTGACCTTGAACACCGGGGAGCTGTTTTTT. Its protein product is CASSFLTLNTGELFF.

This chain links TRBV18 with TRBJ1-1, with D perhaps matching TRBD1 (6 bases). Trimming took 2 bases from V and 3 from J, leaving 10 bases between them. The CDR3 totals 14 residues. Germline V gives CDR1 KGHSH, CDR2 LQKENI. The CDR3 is CASSPGGRDTEAFF. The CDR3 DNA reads TGTGCCAGCTCACCAGGGGGCAGGGACACTGAAGCTTTCTTT.

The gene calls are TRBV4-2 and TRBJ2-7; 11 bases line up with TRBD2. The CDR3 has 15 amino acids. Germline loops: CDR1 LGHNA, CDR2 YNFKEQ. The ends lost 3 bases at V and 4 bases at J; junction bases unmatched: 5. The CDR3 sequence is CASSQATSGEYEQYF. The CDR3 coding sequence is TGTGCCAGCAGCCAGGCGACTAGCGGGGAATACGAGCAGTACTTC.

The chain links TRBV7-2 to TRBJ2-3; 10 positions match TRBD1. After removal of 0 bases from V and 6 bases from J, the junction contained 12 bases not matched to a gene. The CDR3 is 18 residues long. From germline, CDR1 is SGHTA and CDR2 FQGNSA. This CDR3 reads CASSLAPSLGQGSDTQYF. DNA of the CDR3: TGTGCCAGCAGCTTAGCGCCAAGTTTGGGACAGGGGTCGGATACGCAGTATTTT.

CDR3 bases: TGTGCCAGCAGCCTGGACAGGCTAGAGCAGTACTTC. Encoded protein: CASSLDRLEQYF. The chain carries TRBV5-6 and TRBJ2-7; TRBD1 matches at 7 bases. The junction had 5 bases not matched to a gene; V was cut back by 4 bases and J by 7 bases. CDR3 length: 12 residues. Germline-derived CDR1 and CDR2 are SGHDT and YYEEEE.

In DNA, the CDR3 is TGTGCCAGCAGAGGGACAGGGCCCTACAATGAGCAGTTCTTC. Translating gives CASRGTGPYNEQFF. The chain combines TRBV6-4 with TRBJ2-1; 9 nucleotides match TRBD1. Germline V gene lookup returns CDR1 MRHNA and CDR2 SNTAGT. CDR3 length equals 14 residues. The J segment lost 2 bases and the V segment lost 6 bases, leaving 2 bases of the junction unmatched.

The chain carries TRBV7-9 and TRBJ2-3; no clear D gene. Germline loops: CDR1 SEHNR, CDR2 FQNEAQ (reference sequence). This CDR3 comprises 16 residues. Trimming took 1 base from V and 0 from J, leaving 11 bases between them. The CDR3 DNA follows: TGTGCCAGCAGCTTAGGATCGGGTTCTAGCACAGATACGCAGTATTTT. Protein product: CASSLGSGSSTDTQYF.